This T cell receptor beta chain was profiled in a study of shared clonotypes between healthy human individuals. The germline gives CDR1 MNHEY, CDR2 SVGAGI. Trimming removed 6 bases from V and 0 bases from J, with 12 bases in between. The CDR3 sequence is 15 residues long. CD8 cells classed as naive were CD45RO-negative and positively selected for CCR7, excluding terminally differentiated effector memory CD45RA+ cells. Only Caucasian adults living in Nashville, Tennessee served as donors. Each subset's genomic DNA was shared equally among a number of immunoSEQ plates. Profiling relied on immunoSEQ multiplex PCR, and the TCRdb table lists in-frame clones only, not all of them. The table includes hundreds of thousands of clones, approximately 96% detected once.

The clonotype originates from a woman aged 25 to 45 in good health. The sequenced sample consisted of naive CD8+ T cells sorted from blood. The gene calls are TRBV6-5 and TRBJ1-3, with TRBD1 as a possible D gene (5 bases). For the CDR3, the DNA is TGTGCCAGCAGCAGGGACCACAGCTCTGGAAACACCATATATTTT. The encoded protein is CASSRDHSSGNTIYF.